Described below is a single T cell receptor (beta chain) sequence and its context. Its binding antigen is unknown. Base quality data are lacking; no much larger clone is found one base away. The entry originates in a study of cytomegalovirus exposure and HLA in healthy donors (TCRdb year 2017). With respect to the entire study: An earlier analysis of roughly 610 of the donors reported under 300 Gb of sequence data and 90 million to 120 million unique TCR beta sequences obtained from about 200 million T cells. About 280 gigabases of sequencing data and 75 million to 85 million unique TCR sequences made up an early release that covered several hundred HLA-typed donors. Of the approximately 400 genotyped donors, 81% fell in the genetic ancestry cluster associated with self-reported Caucasian donors. The study aimed to test whether signatures of past pathogen exposure could be identified by cataloging public T cell receptors. The study profiled the T cell repertoires of about 640 subjects by immunosequencing and related them to cytomegalovirus serostatus. In addition to the first cohort of 650 to 750 subjects, a separate validation cohort of 120 different subjects was used. To predict cytomegalovirus infection status, the study brought together high-throughput TCR immunosequencing, statistical association of individual TCRs with disease status, and machine learning. A later analysis re-examined previously published TCR beta repertoires from 610 or so donors and added high-resolution HLA genotyping to investigate patterns of TCR occurrence. The later analysis used no new phenotypic data to find candidate immune exposures, relying instead on TCR beta sequences and their occurrence across donors. An earlier analysis of 587 of the donors used high-throughput TCR beta sequencing to judge whether each TCR beta V gene segment behaved as functional or pseudogenic. Donor age, sex, ethnicity and CMV serostatus were compiled alongside the repertoire data. Genome-wide SNP genotypes for about three fifths of the roughly 670 donors were used in a later genetic analysis, which treated that subset as a discovery cohort. Every repertoire in the discovery cohort had been generated on one and the same sequencing platform. Class I and class II HLA loci were covered by the typing at four-digit resolution. Typing coverage differed by locus: A, B, C, DRB1 and DQB1 were typed in about 620-630 donors, DQA1 in about 550, DPA1 in approximately 600, and DPB1 in approximately 450. Four to six DR-DQ haplotypes were handled as single units for association and clustering, since linkage in the cohort was strong. On average, 235,054 unique TCR beta nucleotide sequences were sequenced per donor among more than 350 genotyped donors of the cohort, with about 17% of those sequences being non-productive.

In total, fewer than 750 healthy bone marrow donors made up the cohort. Cohort members were all nominally healthy when sampled, although unrecorded immune exposures were likely present. The donor was CMV seropositive and was included in the group of about 290 seropositive cohort members. A peripheral blood sample was collected from each donor, and TCR beta sequencing was performed on peripheral blood mononuclear cells. The Qiagen DNeasy Blood Extraction Kit was used to extract genomic DNA from the blood cell samples. General conclusions and limits of the study: According to the authors, the approach could potentially be generalized to other disease states and immunological phenotypes. This cohort had only TCR beta chains sequenced, and the lack of alpha or paired-chain data limited which features could be detected. A further reported finding was that TCR beta sequences accurately predicted the HLA-A and HLA-B alleles for most subjects in the first cohort. A total of 150 to 200 TCR beta chains were listed by the study as associated with cytomegalovirus. A later analysis reported that several top co-occurrence clusters appeared linked to parvovirus B19, influenza, CMV and Epstein-Barr virus. Assigning TCR associations to individual alleles was difficult when HLA alleles, especially DR and DQ, strongly co-occurred. Presence/absence analyses assumed roughly uniform sequencing depth across donors, an assumption that may not hold. Immune exposure information for the cohort was limited to CMV serostatus. The earlier analysis of approximately 540 of the donors excluded approximately 15 rarely observed V segments, including chromosome 9 orphons, because counts were too low. Because some donors lacked HLA typing at each locus, the association tests relied only on the typed subset. In a later genetic analysis, fewer N-insertions in productive TCRs were reported among donors in an Asian-associated ancestry cluster than the approximately 670-donor mean. Linkage disequilibrium might explain the correlated functional status among segregating V segments, but an unknown experimental factor could not be excluded. According to a later analysis, TCR association rates differed among HLA loci, with DRB1 alleles showing the most associated TCRs and HLA-C alleles showing the fewest. Across donors, most TCR sequences were observed very rarely, whereas some public TCRs were present in many individuals. A later analysis associated 15,000 or so TCR beta sequences with specific HLA alleles at a false discovery rate of 0.05. Cytomegalovirus status was reported to be diagnosed by the classifier with high specificity and sensitivity in both the original and validation cohorts. In a later genetic analysis, a missense DCLRE1C variant was associated with V-gene and J-gene trimming of TCR beta chains, and the association was replicated in an independent cohort. The sequencing pipeline was judged likely to have produced a cluster of highly shared sequence variants as a technical artifact. A later analysis found that most CMV-associated TCR beta chains appeared HLA-restricted, with HLA associations seemingly driven largely by CMV exposure. In a later analysis, HLA-associated TCR beta chains were found to be more clonally expanded and to have lower generation probabilities than equally common non-associated chains. In an earlier analysis of 500 to 650 of the donors, most TCR beta V segments appeared in productive rearrangements about 87% or about 30% of the time, broadly matching IMGT annotations. Three of the identified cytomegalovirus-associated TCR beta chains were confirmed in vitro to be specific for cytomegalovirus antigens.

The receptor library was made with the immunoSEQ multiplex PCR assay. For the multiplex PCR, a mixture combining 60 forward primers for TCR Vbeta segments and 13 reverse primers for TCR Jbeta segments was used. The CDR3 region of rearranged TCR beta genes was amplified from genomic DNA by a multiplex PCR assay. Amplified TCR beta libraries were sequenced as 87-base-pair reads on the Illumina HiSeq System. In the source study's methods: A later analysis counted about 80 million unique TCR beta chains across the approximately 700 repertoires, and some 11 million of these chains were shared by at least two donors. Raw reads were error-corrected and collapsed into unique sequences by a nearest-neighbor algorithm in which closely related sequences were merged to remove PCR and sequencing errors. To assign V, D and J gene segments, CDR3 sequences were aligned to IMGT reference sequences. For a sequence to be retained, a match of at least six nucleotides to both a V gene segment and a J gene segment was required. A rearrangement counted as productive if the CDR3 had no stop codons and remained in frame with V and J, and every other rearrangement counted as non-productive. CDR3 was defined by IMGT convention, running from the second conserved V-encoded cysteine to the conserved J-encoded phenylalanine. The earlier analysis of approximately 590 of the donors excluded any sequence lacking an unambiguous match to a single V gene segment. In an earlier analysis of 587 of the donors, a V segment was called functional when productive rearrangements were above 56.7%, and segregating when the standard deviation between donors exceeded 5%. To diagnose cytomegalovirus status from the catalog of TCR beta chain sequences, a statistical classification framework was built. A later analysis assigned V and J genes by comparing TCR nucleotide sequences with IMGT/GENE-DB human TR gene sequences. A later analysis assigned CDR3 sequences and most-parsimonious VDJ recombination scenarios with the TCRdist pipeline. In a later analysis, each TCR beta chain was defined by its CDR3 amino acid sequence together with its V-gene family, and reads lacking a unique V-gene family were excluded. A later analysis removed 592 highly shared, low-generation-probability nucleotide sequences to deal with suspected cross-contamination and a sequencing artifact. For each public chain, a later analysis derived a clonal expansion index from normalized ranks of inferred template counts within each repertoire. In a later analysis, generation probabilities were computed with a VDJ recombination model fitted to out-of-frame rearrangements, and the resulting probabilities were checked against IGoR. Hypergeometric tests were used in a later analysis to score TCR-TCR, TCR-HLA and TCR-CMV co-occurrence, with a repertoire-size bias correction applied to the TCR pairs. False discovery rates were estimated in a later analysis by permuting HLA or CMV assignments 20 times. A later analysis grouped co-occurring TCRs with DBSCAN, adding TCRdist sequence similarity when clustering within HLA-allele-positive subsets. Repertoires with fewer than 30,000 or more than 120,000 public chains were left out of co-occurrence clustering, as were a handful of repertoires with anomalous nucleotide sharing. TCRdb limited this immuneACCESS table to in-frame rearrangements with V and J called. A share of clones is missing; checked studies link under half to unresolved V genes, and the rest is unexplained. That table gives V, J and clone size, and the DNA gave D and trimming. This sample comprises 110,000 to 150,000 clones, about 71% of them detected only once. In total, the top ten clones hold 2% to 2.5% of the sample.

Source material: PBMCs. The receptor comes from a woman aged 60 to 75 in good health and CMV-seropositive.

The CDR3: CATQTGGGGYTF. DNA sequence: TGTGCCACCCAGACAGGGGGTGGCGGCTACACCTTC. Here the chain combines TRBV10-3 and TRBJ1-2, with 9 junctional bases fitting TRBD1. Taken from the germline V gene, the CDR1 and CDR2 loops are ENHRY and SYGVKD. V is cut back by 10 bases and J by 8 bases, with 8 bases in the junction unmatched. CDR3 length: 12 amino acids, cysteine to phenylalanine. CDR3 DNA only is kept here, 36 bases in frame from base 1.